This TCR beta chain was retrieved from a study of relationships among human T cell subsets. Study outcomes and limitations: Many CDR3s were shared across Th1, Th2 and regulatory subsets. Over 60% of CD8+ cytotoxic sequences came from clones with over 100 reads. A couple of pan T samples were processed with pan B cells.

V gave up 7 bases and J gave up 4 bases, with 14 bases separating them. This CDR3 is 14 amino acids long. Germline CDR1 reads MNHEY; CDR2 reads SVGAGI. From mRNA, alpha and beta CDR3 regions were amplified using semiquantitative ARM-PCR. Exponential amplification used communal superprimers after tagged nested gene-specific primers in ARM-PCR. Before the second round, exonuclease removed the nested primers. Using its own MiXCR run on the multiplex PCR reads, TCRdb lists one record per CDR3 protein. The table records 2,500 to 3,000 distinct CDR3 sequences, almost 85% of them present only once. Points on this clonotype: Antigen unknown.

The J gene is TRBJ1-5, the V gene TRBV6-5; D gene ambiguous. The sequenced material came from total T cells sorted from blood. The source is a man in his forties in good health. The CDR3 sequence is CASKRAGLNQPQHF. The CDR3 coding sequence is TGTGCCAGCAAACGGGCAGGACTAAATCAGCCCCAGCATTTT.